The next 10 T cell receptor beta chains were all read from a single sample in a study of shared clonotypes between healthy human individuals. Sequencing used immunoSEQ multiplex PCR; TCRdb keeps in-frame clones, though not all of them. The sample consists of more than 2,000,000 clones, more than 90% of them appearing once. The sample comprised naive CD4+ T cells sorted from blood. Subset: CD45RA+ positively selected. These receptors were collected from a man aged 18 to 30 in good health.

The V gene is TRBV19, the J gene TRBJ1-1; maybe TRBD1 (6 bases). V lost 5 bases to trimming and J lost 1 base, with 8 bases between them. Germline CDR1 LNHDA, CDR2 SQIVND (reference sequence). The CDR3 is 13 amino acids. This CDR3 reads CASSYRENTEAFF. CDR3 bases: TGTGCCAGTAGTTACAGGGAGAACACTGAAGCTTTCTTT.

CDR3: CASSLTGTGEKLFF. CDR3 bases: TGTGCCAGTAGCTTGACCGGGACCGGAGAAAAACTGTTTTTT. This chain links TRBV19 with TRBJ1-4; D might be TRBD1 (5 bases). V shed 6 bases and J shed 8 bases, with 16 bases lying between them. The CDR3 is made up of 14 amino acids. CDR1 LNHDA and CDR2 SQIVND come from the germline V gene (reference sequence).

CDR3 DNA: TGTGCCAGCAGCATAGGGACAGGGGGAAACATTCAGTACTTC. Protein product: CASSIGTGGNIQYF. The chain recombines TRBV11-2 with TRBJ2-4, with 11 bases aligning to TRBD1. Germline V gene lookup returns CDR1 SGHAT and CDR2 FQNNGV. The V and J ends lost 5 bases and 6 bases, in that order; junction bases with no gene match: 3. This CDR3 has 14 residues.

CDR3 sequence (DNA): TGTGCCAGTAGTCCAGGGACAGAGACCCAGTACTTC. Protein sequence: CASSPGTETQYF. The rearrangement uses TRBV19 and TRBJ2-5; D could derive from TRBD1 or TRBD2 (5 bases each). Germline lookup yields CDR1 LNHDA and CDR2 SQIVND (reference sequence). Trimming took off 5 bases at V and 4 bases at J, with 8 bases between the two ends. CDR3 length: 12 residues.

The V gene is TRBV11-2, the J gene TRBJ1-6; 8 bases match TRBD1. Germline V lookup: CDR1 SGHAT, CDR2 FQNNGV. CDR3 length: 13 residues. Unmatched junction bases numbered 8, after V lost 8 bases and J lost 11 bases. CDR3 nucleotides: TGTGCCAGCGGAGGACAGGGTTTTCCACCCCTCCACTTT. Its protein product is CASGGQGFPPLHF.

The sample holds a few counts of this clone. The CDR3 coding sequence is TGTGCCAGCAGTTTCCAACGGGGGCTTAATGAAAAACTGTTTTTT. Its protein is CASSFQRGLNEKLFF. V usage is TRBV28 and J usage is TRBJ1-4; D possibly corresponds to TRBD1 (6 bases). CDR3 size: 15 residues. Per germline, CDR1 MDHEN and CDR2 SYDVKM. Trimming removed 3 bases at V and 4 bases at J, with 12 bases between.

Concerning this clone: Different DNA sequences within this sample yield the same CDR3. The rearrangement links TRBV5-4 to TRBJ2-5, with TRBD1 matching 12 bases. There are 15 residues in the CDR3. Trimming at V came to 0 bases and at J to 5 bases, leaving 2 bases not matched to a gene. Germline loops: CDR1 SGHNT, CDR2 YYREEE (reference sequence). CDR3 nucleotides: TGTGCCAGCAGCTTGGCGGGACAGGGGGCGGAGACCCAGTACTTC. Amino acid sequence: CASSLAGQGAETQYF.

The J gene is TRBJ2-5, the V gene TRBV7-2, with TRBD2 matching 7 bases. Trimming took 0 bases from V and 4 from J; bases not matched to a gene: 5. Germline-derived CDR1 and CDR2 are SGHTA and FQGNSA. The CDR3 extends over 15 amino acids. CDR3 DNA: TGTGCCAGCAGCTTAGCTTCGCGGGAGAGAGAGACCCAGTACTTC. It specifies CASSLASRERETQYF.

The gene calls are TRBV9 and TRBJ1-2; D call uncertain. V shed 0 bases and J shed 6 bases, with 9 bases lying between them. Germline lookup yields CDR1 SGDLS and CDR2 YYNGEE. The CDR3 is 13 amino acids. Here the CDR3 DNA reads TGTGCCAGCAGCGTAGGGCCGGTTAATGGCTACACCTTC. Translating gives CASSVGPVNGYTF.

This chain joins TRBV4-1 and TRBJ1-5, with D unclear. The V end lost 3 bases, the J end lost 4 bases, and 7 bases lay between the germline ends. CDR3 size: 13 residues. Germline CDR1 MGHRA, CDR2 YSYEKL. The CDR3 DNA follows: TGCGCCAGCAGCCATGCGGAGAATCAGCCCCAGCATTTT. Amino acid sequence: CASSHAENQPQHF.